This paragraph covers one T cell receptor beta chain sequence. This entry belongs to a study of blood T cell repertoires in COVID-19. On the study more broadly: The samples span acute and convalescent COVID-19 from the United States, Italy and Spain.

Participants' own reports of clinical history determined their cohort assignment. The ends were cut back, 3 bases at V and 7 bases at J, with 18 bases in the middle. Germline CDR1 reads SNHLY; CDR2 reads FYNNEI. CDR3 length equals 15 residues. Sequenced by immunoSEQ multiplex PCR; TCRdb stores in-frame clones only, minus some. Of 350,000 to 450,000 clones in the sample, approximately 89% were seen once. The receptor was derived from a woman aged 25 to 39 who had recovered from COVID-19. V is TRBV2 and J is TRBJ1-1, with D perhaps matching TRBD1 (5 bases). The sequenced sample was PBMCs or T cells enriched from blood (not recorded which). CDR3 DNA sequence: TGTGCCAGCAGTGACACCCAGGGCATGTTACGTGAAGCTTTCTTT. It codes for CASSDTQGMLREAFF.